At least ten counts were recorded for the clone carrying this TCR beta chain. Antigen: not known. Amplification of TCR alpha and beta CDR3 regions from RNA used iRepertoire nested multiplex PCR. Using its own MiXCR run on the multiplex PCR reads, TCRdb lists one record per CDR3 protein. The repertoire holds 150,000 to 200,000 distinct CDR3 sequences, with 30% to 40% as singletons. This sample was taken from a study of glioma-infiltrating T cells. Broader study findings: Above-expected tissue-blood divergence occurred in all gliomas, most in low-grade ones.

Trimming stripped 4 bases from V and 4 bases from J, with 14 bases between. This CDR3 has 14 residues. Germline lookup yields CDR1 SGHNT and CDR2 YYREEE (reference sequence). This receptor was obtained from a human donor with low-grade glioma or glioblastoma, undergoing nonglioma brain surgery, or in good health (not recorded which). This chain connects TRBV5-4 to TRBJ2-5; D might be TRBD1 or TRBD2, each matching 7 bases. The sequencing sample was made of glioma tissue, nonneoplastic brain tissue, or PBMCs (not recorded which). The CDR3 nucleotides are TGTGCCAGCAGCAGACAGGGAGGGGTAGAGACCCAGTACTTC. Residues: CASSRQGGVETQYF.